Listed here are 30 T cell receptor beta chains from one sample, sequenced in a study of T-cell reconstitution after alpha-beta-depleted transplantation in children. Unique molecular identifiers were used to barcode this TCRbeta library. In TCRdb, the PCR reads were re-called with MiXCR into one record per CDR3 protein. In the table there are about 440,000 distinct CDR3 sequences, about 45% of which are singletons. The specimen comprised PBMCs, sampled before TCRalphabeta/CD19-depleted stem cell transplant. These receptors all come from a girl aged 2 to 10 with aplastic anemia, due to receive a stem cell transplant.

This clonotype was recorded at least ten times. J is TRBJ2-3 and V is TRBV11-2; 8 nucleotides line up with TRBD1. The CDR3 is 19 residues long. J lost 0 bases, V lost 0 bases, and 11 bases had no gene match. Germline V gene data show CDR1 as SGHAT and CDR2 as FQNNGV. The CDR3 nucleotides read TGTGCCAGCAGCTTAGATCCACGAACCAGGGGGCCCAGCACAGATACGCAGTATTTT. Translating gives CASSLDPRTRGPSTDTQYF.

This clonotype was detected only a few times. The chain employs TRBV10-3 and TRBJ2-3, with D hard to call. The V gene lost 4 bases and the J gene lost 5 bases, with 7 bases spanning the gap. The CDR3 length is 12 residues. Germline loops: CDR1 ENHRY, CDR2 SYGVKD. CDR3 DNA sequence: TGTGCCATCAGTGGAGCGATAGATACGCAGTATTTT. Its protein product is CAISGAIDTQYF.

V gene TRBV12-3 or TRBV12-4 combines with J gene TRBJ2-5; D gene ambiguous. Trimming took off 5 bases at V and 5 bases at J, with 21 bases between the two ends. This CDR3 has 16 amino acids. The CDR3 nucleotides are TGTGCCAGCAGTCTGTCCGCCTCAGGTGTCCGGGAGACCCAGTACTTC. Translating gives CASSLSASGVRETQYF.

The chain recombines TRBV28 with TRBJ2-1; weak D call: TRBD2 (6 bases). V was trimmed by 2 bases and J by 9 bases, leaving 11 bases between them. Germline CDR1 MDHEN, CDR2 SYDVKM. This CDR3 has 13 residues. CDR3 nucleotides: TGTGCCAGCAGTTTAGGTGTCGGGGGTGAGCAGTTCTTC. It yields the protein CASSLGVGGEQFF.

The chain uses TRBV7-9 and TRBJ2-5; no reliable D call. This CDR3 region has 14 residues. Per the germline V gene, CDR1 is SEHNR and CDR2 is FQNEAQ (reference sequence). With 5 bases removed from V and 7 bases from J, the gap between germline ends came to 17 bases. This CDR3 reads CASSPPAYVGTQYF. DNA for the CDR3: TGTGCCAGCAGCCCCCCGGCTTACGTCGGGACCCAGTACTTC.

This clonotype was observed once. The chain links TRBV24-1 to TRBJ2-2, with D uncertain. Between the trimmed V and J ends, which lost 9 bases and 4 bases, there was a span of 14 bases. The CDR3 extends over 14 amino acids. Germline V gene lookup returns CDR1 KGHDR and CDR2 SFDVKD. The CDR3 reads CATGVKRRTGELFF. Written as DNA, the CDR3 is TGTGCCACCGGAGTTAAGAGGCGCACCGGGGAGCTGTTTTTT.

This clonotype was recorded a few times. The chain links TRBV5-1 to TRBJ2-1; 8 bases fit TRBD2. The CDR3 is 15 residues long. Trimming took 5 bases from V and 7 from J; bases not matched to a gene: 11. The germline gives CDR1 SGHRS, CDR2 YFSETQ. The CDR3 nucleotides are TGCGCCAGCAGATCACCGGGACTAGTGAGAAATGAGCAGTTCTTC. It codes for CASRSPGLVRNEQFF.

In this sample, this clonotype turned up many times. V and J are TRBV7-2 and TRBJ2-7; possibly TRBD1 for D (6 bases). From germline, CDR1 is SGHTA and CDR2 FQGNSA. This CDR3 is 15 amino acids long. V lost 6 bases and J 3 bases, leaving 18 bases between the germline ends. This chain's CDR3 is CASSHPGQRGYEQYF. CDR3 DNA sequence: TGTGCCAGCAGTCACCCGGGACAAAGAGGCTACGAGCAGTACTTC.

This clonotype is a singleton in its sample. The rearrangement uses TRBV7-3 and TRBJ2-1, with TRBD2 matching 9 bases. With 0 bases clipped from V and 10 bases from J, the junction kept 7 bases outside the gene matches. The germline CDR1 and CDR2 sequences are SGHTA and FQGTGA. CDR3 length: 15 amino acids. The CDR3 nucleotides are TGTGCCAGCAGCTTAACGGGGACTAGCCTCGACGAGCAGTTCTTC. Translated: CASSLTGTSLDEQFF.

The J gene is TRBJ1-1, the V gene TRBV6-5; the D is unclear. The ends were cut back, 6 bases at V and 4 bases at J, with 9 bases in the middle. CDR3 length: 12 amino acids. Germline values: CDR1 MNHEY, CDR2 SVGAGI. CDR3 nucleotides: TGTGCCAGCAGGTCGGTGGGCACTGAAGCTTTCTTT. It encodes CASRSVGTEAFF.

This clonotype was observed a few times. V and J are TRBV4-2 and TRBJ1-5; 9 bases align to TRBD1. The V segment lost 3 bases and the J segment 5 bases; nucleotides outside the gene matches: 2. CDR1 LGHNA and CDR2 YNFKEQ come from the germline V gene. The CDR3 is made up of 14 amino acids. In DNA form, the CDR3 reads TGTGCCAGCAGCCAGGACAGGGGCGATCAGCCCCAGCATTTT. Encoded protein: CASSQDRGDQPQHF.

This clonotype appeared a single time. The chain recombines TRBV27 with TRBJ1-5; 7 positions match TRBD1. Germline trimming cut 3 bases from V and 5 bases from J; bases unmatched to any gene: 10. Germline CDR1 MNHEY, CDR2 SMNVEV (reference sequence). The CDR3 totals 16 residues. CDR3 residues: CASSFGTGAGYQPQHF. The CDR3 DNA is TGTGCCAGCAGTTTTGGTACAGGGGCCGGCTATCAGCCCCAGCATTTT.

The chain is built from TRBV4-1 and TRBJ1-1, with TRBD1 matching over 9 bases. Germline V gene sequence: CDR1 MGHRA, CDR2 YSYEKL. V lost 4 bases, J lost 0 bases, and 3 bases stayed unmatched. The CDR3 loop spans 15 amino acids. The DNA for the CDR3 is TGCGCCAGCAGCCCAACAGGGGGCCTGAACACTGAAGCTTTCTTT. It encodes CASSPTGGLNTEAFF.

The chain uses TRBV20-1 and TRBJ2-3; possible D gene TRBD2, 5 bases. This CDR3 region has 11 residues. The V gene's germline CDR1 is DFQATT and CDR2 SNEGSKA (reference sequence). This chain's CDR3 is CSSLSTDTQYF. The CDR3 DNA reads TGCTCTAGCTTGAGCACAGATACGCAGTATTTT.

J is TRBJ2-7 and V is TRBV30; 9 bases match TRBD1. The CDR3 sequence is 13 residues long. Germline V CDR1 and CDR2: GTSNPN, SVGIG (reference sequence). V lost 2 bases to trimming and J lost 9 bases; unmatched junction nucleotides: 8. The CDR3 spells CAWSWGTGGWQYF. DNA of the CDR3: TGTGCCTGGAGTTGGGGTACAGGGGGCTGGCAGTACTTC.

The J gene is TRBJ2-5, the V gene TRBV5-1; D possibly corresponds to TRBD2 (6 bases). The CDR3 runs 14 residues. The V end lost 0 bases, the J end lost 5 bases, and 11 bases lay between the germline ends. Germline V lookup: CDR1 SGHRS, CDR2 YFSETQ. The CDR3 nucleotides are TGCGCCAGCAGCTTGGCTATAGGAGGGGAGACCCAGTACTTC. Amino acid sequence: CASSLAIGGETQYF.

The CDR3 DNA reads as TGTGCCATCAGTGGAGGAGGGACCGGGCAGTACTTC. Translation gives CAISGGGTGQYF. V and J are TRBV10-3 and TRBJ2-7, with TRBD2 as a possible D gene (6 bases). Germline V gene lookup returns CDR1 ENHRY and CDR2 SYGVKD. Trimming took 4 bases from V and 9 from J, leaving 13 bases between them. This CDR3 contains 12 residues.

Worth noting for this clonotype: The junction departs from the called germline gene at one end, perhaps through a read error. The chain carries TRBV7-7 and TRBJ2-5; D might be TRBD1 or TRBD2, each matching 6 bases. The CDR3 spans 15 residues. Germline assignment: CDR1 SSHAT and CDR2 FNYEAQ (reference sequence). CDR3 nucleotides: TGTGCTAGCAGCAGCGGGTTGACAGGAATGGAGACCCAGTACTTC. Protein product: CASSSGLTGMETQYF.

This clonotype was observed many times. This sequence joins TRBV5-6 and TRBJ2-6, with 7 nucleotides matching TRBD2. In germline, CDR1 is SGHDT, CDR2 YYEEEE. The CDR3 spans 15 residues. The V and J ends lost 1 base and 2 bases, in that order; junction bases with no gene match: 0. The CDR3 loop reads CASSLRGAGANVLTF. In DNA, the CDR3 is TGTGCCAGCAGCTTGCGGGGGGCTGGGGCCAACGTCCTGACTTTC.

This clonotype has a handful of counts. V and J are TRBV7-4 and TRBJ2-7, with TRBD2 identical over 9 bases. Germline CDR1 reads SGHVT; CDR2 reads SQSDAQ. CDR3 length: 15 amino acids. The junction had 9 bases not matched to a gene; V was cut back by 5 bases and J by 4 bases. As DNA, the CDR3 is TGTGCCAGCAGCCGTTGTGTAGCGGGAGAATACGAGCAGTACTTC. Its protein product is CASSRCVAGEYEQYF.

This clonotype was counted a few times. The V gene is TRBV20-1, the J gene TRBJ2-1; 7 nucleotides line up with TRBD2. Germline CDR1 and CDR2: DFQATT and SNEGSKA (reference sequence). The CDR3 consists of 14 residues. V lost 1 base, J lost 2 bases, and 2 bases stayed unmatched. CDR3 DNA: TGCAGTGCTAGAGCCGGACTAGCCTACAATGAGCAGTTCTTC. Translated: CSARAGLAYNEQFF.

J is TRBJ2-2 and V is TRBV7-2; D uncertain. This CDR3 has 15 amino acids. Germline CDR1 reads SGHTA; CDR2 reads FQGNSA. The V and J ends lost 5 bases and 3 bases respectively, with 13 bases between them. CDR3 nucleotide sequence: TGTGCCAGCAGCCTGTTTGGTCCGTACACCGGGGAGCTGTTTTTT. This sequence encodes CASSLFGPYTGELFF.

The gene calls are TRBV7-6 and TRBJ2-1; D not resolved. This CDR3 is 15 amino acids long. The V and J ends lost 1 base and 6 bases respectively, with 13 bases between them. Germline CDR1 SGHVS, CDR2 FNYEAQ. The chain's CDR3 is CASSLVADALNEQFF. The DNA of the CDR3 is TGTGCCAGCAGCTTAGTGGCGGACGCACTCAATGAGCAGTTCTTC.

This clonotype was seen a handful of times. V gene TRBV20-1 combines with J gene TRBJ2-3, with 12 bases that match TRBD2. The trim removed 5 bases at V and 4 bases at J, leaving 7 bases unmatched. In germline, CDR1 is DFQATT, CDR2 SNEGSKA (reference sequence). CDR3 length equals 15 residues. The CDR3 DNA reads TGCAGTGCTGCGCCGACTAGCGGGAGTCCAGATACGCAGTATTTT. It specifies CSAAPTSGSPDTQYF.

The chain uses TRBV21-1 and TRBJ2-7; the table's D call, TRBD2, was not checked against the DNA. TRBV21-1 is a pseudogene segment. The CDR3 runs 16 residues. The DNA for the CDR3 is TGTGCCAGCAGCAGTACTAGCGGGGGGAACGTCTACGAGCAGTACTTC. This encodes CASSSTSGGNVYEQYF.

This clonotype has a count of ten or more. This chain links TRBV20-1 with TRBJ2-2; 8 bases match TRBD2. Germline assignment: CDR1 DFQATT and CDR2 SNEGSKA (reference sequence). With 0 bases clipped from V and 4 bases from J, the junction kept 7 bases outside the gene matches. The CDR3 has 16 residues. CDR3 bases: TGCAGTGCTAGAGAGAGCGGGACTAGGGTCACCGGGGAGCTGTTTTTT. Protein sequence: CSARESGTRVTGELFF.

The rearrangement joins TRBV7-2 to TRBJ1-5, with TRBD1 matching 7 bases. CDR3 size: 15 residues. Germline V lookup: CDR1 SGHTA, CDR2 FQGNSA. V lost 5 bases and J lost 6; bases outside the gene matches: 10. CDR3 in amino acids: CASSPSGTDGQPQHF. The CDR3 coding sequence is TGTGCCAGCAGCCCCAGCGGGACAGACGGTCAGCCCCAGCATTTT.

There are many counts of this clonotype. The chain's CDR3 is CASSLQGGATGELFF. DNA of the CDR3: TGTGCCAGCAGCCTCCAAGGGGGGGCCACCGGGGAGCTGTTTTTT. The J gene is TRBJ2-2, the V gene TRBV9, with a possible D match to TRBD2 (7 bases). Trimming took 4 bases from V and 4 from J, leaving 14 bases between them. CDR3 length: 15 residues. Germline V gene data show CDR1 as SGDLS and CDR2 as YYNGEE.

V is TRBV3-1 and J is TRBJ1-5; weak D call: TRBD1 (5 bases). Trimming took 1 base from V and 6 from J, leaving 13 bases between them. The V gene's germline CDR1 is LGHDT and CDR2 YNNKEL (reference sequence). CDR3 size: 15 residues. The CDR3, as DNA: TGTGCCAGCAGCCAAGGTGGGGGTCTGGGTCAGCCCCAGCATTTT. Encoded protein: CASSQGGGLGQPQHF.

This clonotype was counted many times. The rearrangement uses TRBV20-1 and TRBJ2-7; 8 bases agree with TRBD2. CDR3 length: 13 amino acids. From germline, CDR1 is DFQATT and CDR2 SNEGSKA (reference sequence). Trimming at V came to 5 bases and at J to 0 bases, leaving 3 bases not matched to a gene. The CDR3 DNA reads as TGCAGTGCTGGCGGGACTAGCTCCTACGAGCAGTACTTC. This gives the protein CSAGGTSSYEQYF.